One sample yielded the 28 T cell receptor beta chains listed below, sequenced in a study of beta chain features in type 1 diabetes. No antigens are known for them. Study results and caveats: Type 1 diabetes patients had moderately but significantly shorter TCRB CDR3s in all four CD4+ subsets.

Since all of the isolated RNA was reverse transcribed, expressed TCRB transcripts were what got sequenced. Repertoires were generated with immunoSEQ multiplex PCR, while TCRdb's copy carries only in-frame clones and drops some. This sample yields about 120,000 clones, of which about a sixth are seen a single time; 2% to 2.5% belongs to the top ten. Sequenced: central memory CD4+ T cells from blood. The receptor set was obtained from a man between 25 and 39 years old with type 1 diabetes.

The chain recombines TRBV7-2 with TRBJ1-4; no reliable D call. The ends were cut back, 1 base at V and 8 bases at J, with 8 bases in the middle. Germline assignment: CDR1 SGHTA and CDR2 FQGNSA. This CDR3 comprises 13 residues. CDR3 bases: TGTGCCAGCAGCTTAGGAACGTCAGAAAAACTGTTTTTT. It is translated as CASSLGTSEKLFF.

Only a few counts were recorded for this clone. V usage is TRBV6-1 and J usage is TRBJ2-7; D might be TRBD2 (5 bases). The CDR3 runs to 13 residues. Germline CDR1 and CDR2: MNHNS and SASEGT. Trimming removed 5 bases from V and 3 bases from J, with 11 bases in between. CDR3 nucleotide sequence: TGTGCCAGCAGTAGGTTGGACTTCTACGAGCAGTACTTC. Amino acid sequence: CASSRLDFYEQYF.

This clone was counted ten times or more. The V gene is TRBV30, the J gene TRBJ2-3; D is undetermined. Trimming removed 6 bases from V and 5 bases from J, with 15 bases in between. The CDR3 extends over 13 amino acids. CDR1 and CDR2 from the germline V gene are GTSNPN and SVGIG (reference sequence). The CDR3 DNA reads TGTGCCTGCCGGCCAGGCGCGGAAGATACGCAGTATTTT. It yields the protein CACRPGAEDTQYF.

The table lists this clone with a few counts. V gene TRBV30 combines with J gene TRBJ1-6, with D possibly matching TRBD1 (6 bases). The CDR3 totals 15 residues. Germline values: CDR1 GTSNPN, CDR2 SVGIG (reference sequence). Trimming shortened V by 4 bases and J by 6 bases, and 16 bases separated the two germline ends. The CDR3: CAWMKGGVRNSPLHF. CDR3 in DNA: TGTGCCTGGATGAAGGGGGGCGTGCGTAATTCACCCCTCCACTTT.

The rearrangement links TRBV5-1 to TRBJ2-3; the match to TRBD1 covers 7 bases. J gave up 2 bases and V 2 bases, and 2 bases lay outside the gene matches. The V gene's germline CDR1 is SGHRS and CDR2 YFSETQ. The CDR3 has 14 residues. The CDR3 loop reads CASSLQGITDTQYF. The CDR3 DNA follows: TGCGCCAGCAGCTTACAGGGGATCACAGATACGCAGTATTTT.

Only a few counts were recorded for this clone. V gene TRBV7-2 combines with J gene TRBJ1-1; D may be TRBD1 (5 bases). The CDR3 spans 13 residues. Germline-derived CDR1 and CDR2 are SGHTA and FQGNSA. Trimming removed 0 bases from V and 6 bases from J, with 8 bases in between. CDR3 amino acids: CASSLAGAPEAFF. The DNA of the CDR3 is TGTGCCAGCAGCTTAGCAGGGGCCCCTGAAGCTTTCTTT.

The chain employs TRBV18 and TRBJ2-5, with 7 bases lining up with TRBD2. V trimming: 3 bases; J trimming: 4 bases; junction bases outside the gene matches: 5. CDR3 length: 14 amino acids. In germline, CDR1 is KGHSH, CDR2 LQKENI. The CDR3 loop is CASSPGTTRETQYF. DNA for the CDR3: TGTGCCAGCTCACCTGGGACTACCCGAGAGACCCAGTACTTC.

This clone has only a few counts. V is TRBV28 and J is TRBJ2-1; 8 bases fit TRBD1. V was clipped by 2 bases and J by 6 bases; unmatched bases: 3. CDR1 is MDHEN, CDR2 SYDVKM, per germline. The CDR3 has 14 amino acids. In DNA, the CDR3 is TGTGCCAGCAGTTTAAGGGACAGGTTCAATGAGCAGTTCTTC. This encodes CASSLRDRFNEQFF.

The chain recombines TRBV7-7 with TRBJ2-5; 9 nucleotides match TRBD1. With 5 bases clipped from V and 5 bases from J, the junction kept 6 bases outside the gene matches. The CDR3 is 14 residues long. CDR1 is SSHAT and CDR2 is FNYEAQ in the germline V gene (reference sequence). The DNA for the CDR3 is TGTGCCAGCAGCCTACAGGGGGCATCGGAGACCCAGTACTTC. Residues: CASSLQGASETQYF. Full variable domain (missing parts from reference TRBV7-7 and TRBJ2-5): GAGVSQSPRYKVTKRGQDVTLRCDPISSHATLYWYQQALGQGPEFLTYFNYEAQPDKSGLPSDRFSAERPEGSISTLTIQRTEQRDSAMYRCASSLQGASETQYFGPGTRLLVL.

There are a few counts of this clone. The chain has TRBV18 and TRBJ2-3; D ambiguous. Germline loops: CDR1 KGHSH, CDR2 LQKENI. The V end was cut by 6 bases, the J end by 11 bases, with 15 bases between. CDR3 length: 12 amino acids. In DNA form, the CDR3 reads TGTGCCAGCTCGACCTCTGAACAGATGCAGTATTTT. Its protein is CASSTSEQMQYF. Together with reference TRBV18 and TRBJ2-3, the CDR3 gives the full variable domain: NAGVMQNPRHLVRRRGQEARLRCSPMKGHSHVYWYRQLPEEGLKFMVYLQKENIIDESGMPKERFSAEFPKEGPSILRIQQVVRGDSAAYFCASSTSEQMQYFGPGTRLTVL.

The CDR3 DNA follows: TGTGCAAGTCCCGGTGGGGGACAGGACGACAATGAGCAGTTCTTC. Translated, it gives CASPGGGQDDNEQFF. V gene TRBV12-2 combines with J gene TRBJ2-1; the table's D gene call, TRBD1, was not cross checked with the DNA. TRBV12-2 is a recognized pseudogene. The CDR3 spans 15 residues.

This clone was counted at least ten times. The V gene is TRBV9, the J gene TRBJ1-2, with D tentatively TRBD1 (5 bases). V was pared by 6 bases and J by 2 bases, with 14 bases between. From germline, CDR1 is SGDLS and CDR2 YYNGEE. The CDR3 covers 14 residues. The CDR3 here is CASTSDSSNYGYTF. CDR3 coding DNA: TGTGCCAGCACGTCCGACAGTAGCAACTATGGCTACACCTTC. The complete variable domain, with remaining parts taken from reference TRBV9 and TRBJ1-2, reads DSGVTQTPKHLITATGQRVTLRCSPRSGDLSVYWYQQSLDQGLQFLIQYYNGEERAKGNILERFSAQQFPDLHSELNLSSLELGDSALYFCASTSDSSNYGYTFGSGTRLTVV.

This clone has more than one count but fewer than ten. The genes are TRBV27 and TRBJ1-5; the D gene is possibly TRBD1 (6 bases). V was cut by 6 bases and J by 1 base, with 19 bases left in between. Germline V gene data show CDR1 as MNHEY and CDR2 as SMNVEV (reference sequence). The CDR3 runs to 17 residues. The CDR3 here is CASRPYWGDTSNQPQHF. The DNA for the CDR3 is TGTGCCAGCAGACCCTACTGGGGGGACACGAGCAATCAGCCCCAGCATTTT.

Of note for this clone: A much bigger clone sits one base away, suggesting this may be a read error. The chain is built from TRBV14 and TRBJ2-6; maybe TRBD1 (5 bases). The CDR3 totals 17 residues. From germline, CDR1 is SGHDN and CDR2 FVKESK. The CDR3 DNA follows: TGTGCCCGCAGCCAAGGACAAAGGAACTCTGGGGCCAACGTCCTGACTTTC. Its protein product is CARSQGQRNSGANVLTF.

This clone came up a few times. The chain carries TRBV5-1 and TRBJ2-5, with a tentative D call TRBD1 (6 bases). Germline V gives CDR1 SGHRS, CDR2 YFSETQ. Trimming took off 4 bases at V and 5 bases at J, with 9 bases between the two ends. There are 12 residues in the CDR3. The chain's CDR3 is CASSPQGETQYF. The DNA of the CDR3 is TGCGCCAGCAGCCCTCAGGGGGAGACCCAGTACTTC.

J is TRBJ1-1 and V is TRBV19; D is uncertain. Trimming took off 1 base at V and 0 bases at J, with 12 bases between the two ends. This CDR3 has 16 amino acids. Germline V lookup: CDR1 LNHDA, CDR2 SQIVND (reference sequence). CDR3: CASSIGRTEMNTEAFF. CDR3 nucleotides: TGTGCCAGTAGTATAGGTAGGACGGAGATGAACACTGAAGCTTTCTTT.

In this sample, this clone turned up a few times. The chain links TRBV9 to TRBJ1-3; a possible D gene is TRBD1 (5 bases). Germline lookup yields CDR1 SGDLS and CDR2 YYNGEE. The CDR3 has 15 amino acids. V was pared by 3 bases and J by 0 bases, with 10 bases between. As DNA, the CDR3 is TGTGCCAGCAGCGCCGGACATCGCTCTGGAAACACCATATATTTT. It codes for CASSAGHRSGNTIYF.

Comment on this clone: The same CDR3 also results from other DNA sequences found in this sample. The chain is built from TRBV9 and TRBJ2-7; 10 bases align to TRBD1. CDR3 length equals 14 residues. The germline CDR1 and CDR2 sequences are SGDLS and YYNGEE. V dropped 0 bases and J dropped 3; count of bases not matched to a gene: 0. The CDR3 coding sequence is TGTGCCAGCAGCGTAGGGGACAGGGGCTACGAGCAGTACTTC. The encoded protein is CASSVGDRGYEQYF.

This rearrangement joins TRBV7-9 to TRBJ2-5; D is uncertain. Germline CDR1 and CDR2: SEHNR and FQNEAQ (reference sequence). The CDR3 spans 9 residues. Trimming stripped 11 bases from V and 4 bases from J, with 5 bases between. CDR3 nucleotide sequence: TGTGCCGTTAGAGAGACCCAGTACTTC. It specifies CAVRETQYF.

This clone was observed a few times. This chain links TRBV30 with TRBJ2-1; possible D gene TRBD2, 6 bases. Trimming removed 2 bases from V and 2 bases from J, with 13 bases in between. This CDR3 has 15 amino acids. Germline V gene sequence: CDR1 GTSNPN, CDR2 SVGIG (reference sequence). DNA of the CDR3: TGTGCCTGGAGTAATGGCGGGGAGGCCTACAATGAGCAGTTCTTC. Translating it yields CAWSNGGEAYNEQFF.

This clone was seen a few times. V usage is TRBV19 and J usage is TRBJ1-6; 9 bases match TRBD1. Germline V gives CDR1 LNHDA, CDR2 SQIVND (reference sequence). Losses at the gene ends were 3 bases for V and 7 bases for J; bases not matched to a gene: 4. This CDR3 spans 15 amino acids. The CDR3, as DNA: TGTGCCAGTAGTATCGGGACAGGGAGAAATTCACCCCTCCACTTT. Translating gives CASSIGTGRNSPLHF.

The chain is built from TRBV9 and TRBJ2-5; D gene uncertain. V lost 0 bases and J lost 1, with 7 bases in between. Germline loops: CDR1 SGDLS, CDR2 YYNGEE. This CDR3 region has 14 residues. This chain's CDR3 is CASSVALTQETQYF. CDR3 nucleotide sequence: TGTGCCAGCAGCGTAGCTCTGACCCAAGAGACCCAGTACTTC.

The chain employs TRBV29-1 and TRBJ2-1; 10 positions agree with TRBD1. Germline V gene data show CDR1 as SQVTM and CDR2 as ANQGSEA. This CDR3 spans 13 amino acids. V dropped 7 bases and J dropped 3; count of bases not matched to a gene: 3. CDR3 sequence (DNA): TGCAGCGGTGGACAGGGGGGCTACAATGAGCAGTTCTTC. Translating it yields CSGGQGGYNEQFF.

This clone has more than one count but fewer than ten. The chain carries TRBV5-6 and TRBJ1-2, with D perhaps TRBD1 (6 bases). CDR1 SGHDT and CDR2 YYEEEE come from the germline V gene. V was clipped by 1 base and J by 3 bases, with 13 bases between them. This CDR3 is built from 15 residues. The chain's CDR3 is CASSLPGTRYYGYTF. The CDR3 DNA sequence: TGTGCCAGCAGCTTGCCCGGGACACGCTACTATGGCTACACCTTC. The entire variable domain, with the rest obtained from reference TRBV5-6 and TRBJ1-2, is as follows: DAGVTQSPTHLIKTRGQQVTLRCSPKSGHDTVSWYQQALGQGPQFIFQYYEEEERQRGNFPDRFSGHQFPNYSSELNVNALLLGDSALYLCASSLPGTRYYGYTFGSGTRLTVV.

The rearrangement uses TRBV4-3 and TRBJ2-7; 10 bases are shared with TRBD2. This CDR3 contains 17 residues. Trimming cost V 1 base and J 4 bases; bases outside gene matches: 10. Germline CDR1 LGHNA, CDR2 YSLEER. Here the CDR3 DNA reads TGCGCCAGCAGCCAAGCGGCGTTAGCTAGCGGGGGATACGAGCAGTACTTC. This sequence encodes CASSQAALASGGYEQYF.

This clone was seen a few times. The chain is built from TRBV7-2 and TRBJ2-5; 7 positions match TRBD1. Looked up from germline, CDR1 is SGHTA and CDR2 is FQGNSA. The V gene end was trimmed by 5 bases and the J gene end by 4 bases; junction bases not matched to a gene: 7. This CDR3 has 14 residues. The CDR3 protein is CASSPTTGPETQYF. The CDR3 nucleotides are TGTGCCAGCAGCCCGACGACAGGGCCAGAGACCCAGTACTTC.

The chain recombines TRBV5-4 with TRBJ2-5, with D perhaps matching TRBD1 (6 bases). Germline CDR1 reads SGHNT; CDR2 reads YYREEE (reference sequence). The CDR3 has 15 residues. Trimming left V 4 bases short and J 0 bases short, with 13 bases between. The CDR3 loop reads CASSPLTGNQETQYF. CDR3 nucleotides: TGTGCCAGCAGCCCCTTGACAGGCAACCAAGAGACCCAGTACTTC.

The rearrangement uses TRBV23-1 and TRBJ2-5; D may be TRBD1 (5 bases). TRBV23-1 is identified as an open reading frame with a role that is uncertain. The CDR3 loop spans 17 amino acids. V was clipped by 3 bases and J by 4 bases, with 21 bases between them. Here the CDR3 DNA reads TGCGCCAGCAGTCACCCCTATTGGGCAGGGAAATTAGAGACCCAGTACTTC. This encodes CASSHPYWAGKLETQYF.